The present TCR beta chain was sequenced within a study of shared clonotypes between healthy human individuals. Study-wide results and limits: Shared clonotypes: about 5% naive CD4, roughly 4% naive CD8, less than 2.5% memory CD4, approximately 0.4% memory CD8.

Profiled with immunoSEQ multiplex PCR; TCRdb holds only in-frame clones, not every one. This sample has more than 2,000,000 clones, with just over 90% found just once. About this clone itself: Its antigen is still unknown.

The CDR3 runs 13 residues. Deletions cut 2 bases from V and 6 bases from J, with 9 bases between. Germline V gene lookup returns CDR1 SNHLY and CDR2 FYNNEI. The material sequenced was naive CD4+ T cells from PBMCs. Subset indicated: CD45RA+ positively selected. The genes are TRBV2 and TRBJ2-3; no clear D. This clonotype was obtained from a man aged 18 to 29 in good health. Some clones in this sample may be carry-over from other donors' samples. CDR3 loop: CASSELRVDTQYF. Here the CDR3 DNA reads TGTGCCAGCAGTGAACTTCGCGTGGATACGCAGTATTTT. Variable domain in full (rest from reference TRBV2 and TRBJ2-3): EPEVTQTPSHQVTQMGQEVILRCVPISNHLYFYWYRQILGQKVEFLVSFYNNEISEKSEIFDDQFSVERPDGSNFTLKIRSTKLEDSAMYFCASSELRVDTQYFGPGTRLTVL.